The 31 T cell receptor beta chains in this list originate from one sample, sequenced in a study of T cells in women clearing cervical HPV infection. The protocol was immunoSEQ multiplex PCR, while the TCRdb copy is restricted to in-frame clones and leaves out a portion. Its table records around 31,000 clones. Input material: blood buffy coat. The origin of the receptors is a woman aged 18 to 75 with a cervical HPV16 infection that either progressed to CIN3+ or cleared (not recorded which).

A note on this clone: The CDR3 end is not reached by the read, which stops 3 residues before it; the germline J gene fills it in. The chain carries TRBV5-1 and TRBJ2-2; D is ambiguous. This CDR3 contains 17 residues. Germline values: CDR1 SGHRS, CDR2 YFSETQ. This CDR3 is CASSLVPPTSTNEKLFF. The sequenced part of the CDR3 DNA is TGCGCCAGCAGCTTGGTCCCTCCCACCTCAACTAATGAAAAG.

In regard to this clone: The CDR3 end is not reached by the read, which stops 3 residues before it; the germline J gene fills it in. V gene TRBV18 combines with J gene TRBJ2-4; the D is unclear. Germline V gives CDR1 KGHSH, CDR2 LQKENI. This CDR3 is built from 13 residues. The covered CDR3 bases are TGTGCCAGCTCACCACGGGCCCTCTATGGT. Amino acids: CASSPRALYG. The entire CDR3 reads CASSPRALYGQYF.

Comments on this clone: Read data end 3 residues before the CDR3 end; the end is taken from the germline J gene. The V and J genes are TRBV11-2 and TRBJ2-1, with D perhaps matching TRBD1 (5 bases). Trimming shortened V by 2 bases and J by 0 bases, and 8 bases separated the two germline ends. Per germline, CDR1 SGHAT and CDR2 FQNNGV. CDR3 length: 15 amino acids. The part of the CDR3 DNA that was read is TGTGCCAGCAGCTTAATCACAGGCTCCTACAATGAG. This encodes CASSLITGSYNE. The CDR3 in full is CASSLITGSYNEQFF.

A remark on this clone: Read sequence stops 3 residues before the CDR3 end, and the germline J gene provides the missing end. The V gene is TRBV29-1, the J gene TRBJ1-3; D is undetermined. CDR3 length: 16 amino acids. CDR1 is SQVTM, CDR2 ANQGSEA, per germline. The V gene lost 4 bases and the J gene lost 0 bases, with 16 bases spanning the gap. CDR3 sequence reads: CSVAGFSAHSGNTIYF. The part of the CDR3 DNA that was read is TGCAGCGTTGCAGGTTTCTCAGCACACTCTGGAAACACC.

A note on this clone: The observed sequence ends 3 residues before the CDR3 terminus, with the missing tail filled in from the germline J gene. The chain couples TRBV19 to TRBJ1-6; tentative D call: TRBD1 (5 bases). The germline V gene encodes CDR1 LNHDA and CDR2 SQIVND (reference sequence). The CDR3 runs to 21 residues. V was trimmed by 6 bases and J by 3 bases, leaving 30 bases between them. CDR3 amino acids: CASRIILEEKGLSNYNSPLHF. The CDR3 DNA, read in part, is TGTGCCAGTAGGATTATTCTTGAGGAAAAGGGGCTTTCGAACTATAATTCACCC.

About this clone: Read data end 3 residues before the CDR3 end; the end is taken from the germline J gene. The V call is TRBV29-1, the J call TRBJ2-4, with TRBD1 identical over 9 bases. CDR3 length: 11 residues. CDR1 is SQVTM, CDR2 ANQGSEA, per germline. Here the CDR3 reads CSVGQGGPQYF. The sequenced CDR3 bases are TGCAGCGTGGGACAGGGAGGCCCT.

Comment on this clone: The sequenced fragment ends 3 residues before the CDR3 boundary, so the rest is inferred from the germline J gene. This chain connects TRBV6-1 to TRBJ2-2; D is perhaps TRBD1 (5 bases). Germline CDR1 is MNHNS and CDR2 is SASEGT. CDR3 length equals 13 residues. CDR3 region: CASSGTRISPLFF. Partial CDR3 DNA: TGTGCCAGCAGTGGGACACGGATTTCACCG.

Worth noting for this clone: The sequenced fragment ends 3 residues before the CDR3 boundary, so the rest is inferred from the germline J gene. This chain uses TRBV7-3 with TRBJ1-1, with TRBD1 as a possible D gene (5 bases). Germline CDR1 SGHTA, CDR2 FQGTGA. This CDR3 has 14 amino acids. Trimming left V 4 bases short and J 0 bases short, with 9 bases between. Partial CDR3 DNA: TGTGCCAGCAGCTCAGGGAAGCTGAACACTGAA. Translating it yields CASSSGKLNTE. The CDR3, in full, reads CASSSGKLNTEAFF.

Concerning this clone itself: A read error may produce the germline difference seen at one junction end. The CDR3 is cut off 3 residues early in the read; its end comes from the germline J gene. Other DNA variants within this sample encode the same CDR3. This rearrangement joins TRBV4-1 to TRBJ1-3; D is possibly TRBD1 (6 bases). The CDR3 is 17 amino acids. Germline V lookup: CDR1 MGHRA, CDR2 YSYEKL. CDR3 amino acids: CASSPAPGDTLGNTIYF. The sequenced CDR3 bases are TGCGCCAGCAGCCCAGCTCCAGGGGATACCCTGGGAAACACG.

Worth noting for this clone: Read data end 3 residues before the CDR3 end; the end is taken from the germline J gene. V gene TRBV18 combines with J gene TRBJ1-2; 8 nucleotides agree with TRBD1. Germline V gene sequence: CDR1 KGHSH, CDR2 LQKENI. The CDR3 extends over 15 amino acids. V shed 2 bases and J 3 bases; nucleotides not matched to a gene: 5. CDR3 region: CASSPTGGFYYGYTF. The DNA read from the CDR3 is TGTGCCAGCTCACCAACAGGGGGATTTTACTATGGC.

Turning to this clone: Read coverage stops 3 residues before the CDR3 terminus; the germline J gene supplies the remainder. The V call is TRBV5-1, the J call TRBJ2-1, with TRBD1 matching 12 bases. The CDR3 totals 14 residues. Germline V CDR1 and CDR2: SGHRS, YFSETQ. Losses at the gene ends were 7 bases for V and 8 bases for J; bases not matched to a gene: 7. The CDR3 here is CASSAGTGGYEQFF. The CDR3 DNA, read in part, is TGCGCCAGCTCCGCCGGGACAGGGGGCTATGAG.

Concerning this clone: The CDR3 extends 3 residues past the end of the read, so its final part is completed from the germline J gene. J is TRBJ2-5 and V is TRBV20-1, with D tentatively TRBD1 (6 bases). CDR1 is DFQATT and CDR2 is SNEGSKA in the germline V gene (reference sequence). Trimming stripped 1 base from V and 3 bases from J, with 9 bases between. The CDR3 is made up of 13 amino acids. CDR3 amino acids: CSARVPGEETQYF. CDR3 bases read: TGCAGTGCTAGAGTACCAGGGGAAGAGACC.

A remark on this clone: The CDR3 end is not reached by the read, which stops 3 residues before it; the germline J gene fills it in. This chain connects TRBV6-1 to TRBJ2-4; either TRBD1 or TRBD2 may supply D (5 bases each). The CDR3 sequence is 16 residues long. CDR1 is MNHNS, CDR2 SASEGT, per germline. The CDR3 bases that were read are TGTGCCAGCAGTGTTACCCCAGGGAGCGAGGGCTATGGT. Translating it yields CASSVTPGSEGYG. In full, the CDR3 is CASSVTPGSEGYGQYF.

As to this clone: The CDR3 goes on 3 residues after the read ends, and that part is filled in from the germline J gene. The chain couples TRBV19 to TRBJ1-1; TRBD1 agrees at 7 bases. Germline V gene sequence: CDR1 LNHDA, CDR2 SQIVND (reference sequence). This CDR3 comprises 14 residues. V lost 5 bases and J lost 6; bases outside the gene matches: 9. CDR3 residues: CASSARQGGAEAFF. Incomplete CDR3 DNA: TGTGCCAGTAGTGCGCGACAGGGTGGGGCTGAA.

With respect to this clone: Coverage ceases 3 residues before the CDR3 finishes, and the germline J gene fills in the end. The rearrangement joins TRBV14 to TRBJ2-2; D call uncertain. The V end lost 1 base, the J end lost 5 bases, and 5 bases lay between the germline ends. Germline V gene lookup returns CDR1 SGHDN and CDR2 FVKESK. CDR3 length equals 13 residues. Incomplete CDR3 DNA: TGTGCCAGCAGCCAAGTTAAAACCGGGGAG. Translating it yields CASSQVKTGE. The full CDR3 is CASSQVKTGELFF.

With regard to this clone: The DNA ends 3 residues before the CDR3 does, and the rest of the CDR3 is filled in from the germline J gene. The chain has TRBV2 and TRBJ2-7; a weak D match, TRBD2 (6 bases). This CDR3 is built from 13 residues. V dropped 7 bases and J dropped 2 bases, with 12 bases sitting between them. Germline CDR1 and CDR2: SNHLY and FYNNEI. The CDR3 DNA, read in part, is TGTGCCAGCACCCGGGACTCACCCTACGAG. Encoded protein: CASTRDSPYE. The complete CDR3 reads CASTRDSPYEQYF.

The CDR3 DNA, read in part, is TGCAGTGCCCCCCCGTCGACAGGGACCGGC. It encodes CSAPPSTGTG. In full, the CDR3 is CSAPPSTGTGYTF. The chain recombines TRBV20-1 with TRBJ1-2; 7 nucleotides agree with TRBD1. Coverage ceases 3 residues before the CDR3 finishes, and the germline J gene fills in the end. Germline V CDR1 and CDR2: DFQATT, SNEGSKA (reference sequence). The length of the CDR3 is 13 residues.

Points on this clone: The read ends 3 residues shy of where the CDR3 ends; the end is completed using the germline J gene. At the DNA level, this CDR3 is encoded by other sequences in the same sample as well. This chain connects TRBV10-2 to TRBJ1-3; TRBD1 might be the D (6 bases). The V gene lost 5 bases and the J gene lost 0 bases, with 11 bases spanning the gap. This CDR3 region has 15 residues. Germline assignment: CDR1 WSHSY and CDR2 SAAADI. The CDR3 sequence: CASSSSTGSGNTIYF. CDR3 bases read: TGCGCCAGCAGTAGCTCGACAGGCTCTGGAAACACC.

A remark on this clone: The read comes to an end 3 residues before the CDR3 does, leaving the germline J gene to fill in the end. The chain couples TRBV7-3 to TRBJ1-1; a weak D match, TRBD1 (6 bases). From germline, CDR1 is SGHTA and CDR2 FQGTGA. The germline V and J ends were trimmed by 0 bases and 4 bases, with 6 bases remaining between them. The CDR3 is 13 residues long. CDR3 DNA, as far as it was read: TGTGCCAGCAGCTTAACAGGGGGCACTGAA. The encoded protein is CASSLTGGTE. From start to end, the CDR3 is CASSLTGGTEAFF.

To note about this clone: The observed sequence ends 3 residues before the CDR3 terminus, with the missing tail filled in from the germline J gene. This chain links TRBV6-1 with TRBJ2-5, with a possible D match to TRBD1 (6 bases). In germline, CDR1 is MNHNS, CDR2 SASEGT. The V end was cut by 2 bases, the J end by 5 bases, with 12 bases between. The CDR3 runs 14 residues. CDR3 DNA, as far as it was read: TGTGCCAGCAGTGAAACGCAGGGGTGGGAGACC. It encodes CASSETQGWET. The CDR3 reads in full as CASSETQGWETQYF.

A remark on this clone: Other DNA sequences in the same sample also yield this CDR3. The sequenced part of the CDR3 DNA is TGTGCCAGCTCCCCCCCCGGGACTAGCGGCCGGTCGACC. Protein sequence: CASSPPGTSGRST. The CDR3 in its entirety is CASSPPGTSGRSTQYF. The chain is built from TRBV18 and TRBJ2-5; 11 bases line up with TRBD2. The CDR3 end is not reached by the read, which stops 3 residues before it; the germline J gene fills it in. V gave up 6 bases and J gave up 7 bases; unmatched junction bases: 13. CDR3 length equals 16 residues. Germline CDR1 reads KGHSH; CDR2 reads LQKENI. The complete variable domain, with remaining parts taken from reference TRBV18 and TRBJ2-5, reads NAGVMQNPRHLVRRRGQEARLRCSPMKGHSHVYWYRQLPEEGLKFMVYLQKENIIDESGMPKERFSAEFPKEGPSILRIQQVVRGDSAAYFCASSPPGTSGRSTQYFGPGTRLLVL.

As to this clone: The read finishes 3 residues shy of the CDR3 end, and the germline J gene is used to complete it. This sequence joins TRBV6-4 and TRBJ2-3, with 10 nucleotides matching TRBD1. J gave up 1 base and V 0 bases, and 1 base lay outside the gene matches. The germline V gene has CDR1 MRHNA and CDR2 SNTAGT. The CDR3 is 16 residues long. The CDR3 sequence: CASSDSGTGGTDTQYF. CDR3 DNA (partial): TGTGCCAGCAGTGACTCTGGGACAGGGGGCACAGATACG.

A remark on this clone: The junction differs from germline at one of its ends, possibly a read error. The CDR3 end is not reached by the read, which stops 3 residues before it; the germline J gene fills it in. This sample includes further DNA sequences coding for the same CDR3. The V and J genes are TRBV6-1 and TRBJ1-3; 10 bases map to TRBD1. This CDR3 contains 15 residues. Germline lookup yields CDR1 MNHNS and CDR2 SASEGT. The CDR3 bases that were read are TGTGCCAGCAGTGAAGCCCGGACAGGGGGAAACACT. As protein: CASSEARTGGNT. The whole CDR3 sequence reads CASSEARTGGNTIYF.

Details on this clone: The CDR3 end is not reached by the read, which stops 3 residues before it; the germline J gene fills it in. The chain links TRBV18 to TRBJ1-2; D may be TRBD1 (6 bases). The germline V gene has CDR1 KGHSH and CDR2 LQKENI. CDR3 length equals 17 residues. CDR3 residues: CASSPLAGGQSYNDYTF. The CDR3 bases that were read are TGTGCCAGCTCACCATTAGCGGGGGGGCAATCCTACAATGAC.

A remark on this clone: The read comes to an end 3 residues before the CDR3 does, leaving the germline J gene to fill in the end. The genes are TRBV5-5 and TRBJ1-6, with TRBD1 matching over 8 bases. The CDR3 spans 15 residues. From germline, CDR1 is SGHKS and CDR2 YYEKEE (reference sequence). V lost 1 base to trimming and J lost 8 bases; unmatched junction nucleotides: 5. CDR3 DNA (partial): TGTGCCAGCAGCTTGTTGGGACAGGAGGATTCACCC. Residues: CASSLLGQEDSP. The CDR3 in full is CASSLLGQEDSPLHF.

To note about this clone: The read is 3 residues too short to cover the CDR3 end, so that end is filled in from the germline J gene. The chain has TRBV7-2 and TRBJ2-7, with D perhaps TRBD2 (6 bases). CDR1 is SGHTA and CDR2 is FQGNSA in the germline V gene. Trimming took off 5 bases at V and 2 bases at J, with 10 bases between the two ends. The CDR3 spans 13 residues. The sequenced part of the CDR3 DNA is TGTGCCAGCAGCCCGGGGGACGCCTACGAG. Translated: CASSPGDAYE. The full CDR3 is CASSPGDAYEQYF.

On this clone: The CDR3 end lies 3 residues beyond the end of the read and is filled in from the germline J gene. The chain carries TRBV7-3 and TRBJ1-4; 9 nucleotides line up with TRBD1. The CDR3 length is 13 residues. The germline gives CDR1 SGHTA, CDR2 FQGTGA. The CDR3 DNA, read in part, is TGTGCCAGCAGTTTGGGACAGGGACAACCA. This encodes CASSLGQGQP. The full CDR3 sequence reads CASSLGQGQPLFF.

A word on this clone: The read is 3 residues too short to cover the CDR3 end, so that end is filled in from the germline J gene. The gene calls are TRBV20-1 and TRBJ2-3; TRBD2 matches 7 bases. The CDR3 loop spans 12 amino acids. CDR1 and CDR2 (germline): DFQATT, SNEGSKA (reference sequence). V lost 6 bases and J lost 6; bases outside the gene matches: 6. CDR3 loop: CSATRAGDTQYF. The part of the CDR3 DNA that was read is TGCAGTGCCACCAGAGCGGGGGATACG.

As for this clone: The read terminates 3 residues ahead of where the CDR3 ends, so the germline J gene completes it. This sequence joins TRBV7-6 and TRBJ2-3; TRBD2 matches 13 bases. CDR3 length: 16 amino acids. Per germline, CDR1 SGHVS and CDR2 FNYEAQ. Incomplete CDR3 DNA: TGTGCCAGCAGCCCACTAGCGGGGGGGCCCGAGGAGACG. Protein: CASSPLAGGPEET. The whole CDR3 reads CASSPLAGGPEETQYF.

Details on this clone: From the germline J gene comes the end of the CDR3, since the read stops 3 residues before it. The genes are TRBV23-1 and TRBJ1-2; D is uncertain. TRBV23-1 is given ORF status, its function remaining uncertain. The CDR3 spans 17 residues. The CDR3 sequence: CASVSRPLADLYNDYTF. CDR3 DNA, as far as it was read: TGCGCCAGCGTTTCCCGCCCCCTAGCGGACCTTTACAATGAC.

A note on this clone: The read ends 3 residues shy of where the CDR3 ends; the end is completed using the germline J gene. This chain links TRBV12-3 or TRBV12-4 with TRBJ2-7, with D maybe TRBD2 (5 bases). This CDR3 region has 12 residues. V was clipped by 5 bases and J by 6 bases, with 11 bases between them. CDR3 residues: CASSITRREQYF. The covered CDR3 bases are TGTGCCAGCAGTATCACTAGGCGCGAG.